This T cell receptor beta chain was obtained from a study of early T cells in non-severe SARS-CoV-2 infection. Germline assignment: CDR1 SGHAT and CDR2 FQNNGV. The trim removed 4 bases at V and 0 bases at J, leaving 9 bases unmatched. The CDR3 length is 18 residues. In this sample, this clonotype turned up a few times. A single record per CDR3 protein comes from TCRdb applying MiXCR to the 5' RACE reads. The sample contains approximately 76,000 distinct CDR3 sequences, approximately 11% of which appear only once. The chain is built from TRBV11-2 and TRBJ2-6, with 7 bases identical to TRBD1. Sequenced input: whole blood. This clonotype originated in an adult who was a healthcare worker with PCR-confirmed SARS-CoV-2 infection or an uninfected control (not recorded which). The CDR3 bases are TGTGCCAGCAGCTCGCACCGGGACAGCCTCTCTGGGGCCAACGTCCTGACTTTC. Translating gives CASSSHRDSLSGANVLTF. Full variable domain (rest looked up from reference TRBV11-2 and TRBJ2-6): EAGVAQSPRYKIIEKRQSVAFWCNPISGHATLYWYQQILGQGPKLLIQFQNNGVVDDSQLPKDRFSAERLKGVDSTLKIQPAKLEDSAVYLCASSSHRDSLSGANVLTFGAGSRLTVL.